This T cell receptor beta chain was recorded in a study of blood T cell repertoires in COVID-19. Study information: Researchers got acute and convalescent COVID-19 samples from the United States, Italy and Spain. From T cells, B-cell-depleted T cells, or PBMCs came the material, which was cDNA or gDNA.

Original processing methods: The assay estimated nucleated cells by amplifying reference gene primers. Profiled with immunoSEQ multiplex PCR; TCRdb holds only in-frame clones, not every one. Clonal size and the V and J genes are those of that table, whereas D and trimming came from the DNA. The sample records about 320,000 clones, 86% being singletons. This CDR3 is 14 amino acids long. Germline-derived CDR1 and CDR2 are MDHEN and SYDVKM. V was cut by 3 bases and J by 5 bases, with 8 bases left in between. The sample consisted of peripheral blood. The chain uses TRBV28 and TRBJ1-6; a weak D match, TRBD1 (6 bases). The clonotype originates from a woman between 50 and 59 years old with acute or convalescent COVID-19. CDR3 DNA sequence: TGTGCCAGCAGTTTCCCAGGGGATAATTCACCCCTCCACTTT. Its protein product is CASSFPGDNSPLHF.